This entry lists 4 T cell receptor beta chains sequenced from one sample in a study of blood T cell repertoires in COVID-19. Produced via immunoSEQ multiplex PCR; TCRdb's table is partial and in-frame only. The sample has about 160,000 clones, around 90% seen once. Sequencing was done on a sample of peripheral blood. Receptor source: a young man with acute or convalescent COVID-19.

The V gene is TRBV25-1, the J gene TRBJ1-5; D may be TRBD1 (5 bases). This CDR3 has 15 residues. V lost 3 bases to trimming and J lost 0 bases, with 9 bases between them. Germline V lookup: CDR1 MGHDK, CDR2 SYGVNS. The CDR3 nucleotides read TGTGCCAGCAGTGAGGAGGGGAATAGCAATCAGCCCCAGCATTTT. Encoded protein: CASSEEGNSNQPQHF.

This chain uses TRBV13 with TRBJ2-1; 8 bases map to TRBD1. Per germline, CDR1 PRHDT and CDR2 FYEKMQ (reference sequence). CDR3 size: 15 residues. V gave up 5 bases and J gave up 1 base; unmatched junction bases: 4. The CDR3 loop reads CASSLWTGSYNEQFF. The CDR3 nucleotides are TGTGCCAGCAGCCTTTGGACAGGGTCCTACAATGAGCAGTTCTTC.

V gene TRBV27 combines with J gene TRBJ2-1; D uncertain. Germline CDR1 and CDR2: MNHEY and SMNVEV (reference sequence). CDR3 size: 13 residues. The germline V and J ends were trimmed by 5 bases and 3 bases, with 8 bases remaining between them. CDR3 bases: TGTGCCAGCAGTCCCGCGATCTACAATGAGCAGTTCTTC. It is translated as CASSPAIYNEQFF.

The chain couples TRBV5-1 to TRBJ2-3, with TRBD1 matching over 10 bases. CDR1 and CDR2 from the germline V gene are SGHRS and YFSETQ. This CDR3 has 16 residues. The V gene end was trimmed by 1 base and the J gene end by 2 bases; junction bases not matched to a gene: 4. In DNA, the CDR3 is TGCGCCAGCAGCTTGAGGGGACAGGGGTCCACAGATACGCAGTATTTT. It translates to CASSLRGQGSTDTQYF.